This passage covers 19 T cell receptor beta chains from one sample sequenced in a study of graft-versus-host responses after intestinal transplantation. Profiled with immunoSEQ multiplex PCR; TCRdb holds only in-frame clones, not every one. The sample lists around 30,000 clones, 90% to 95% occurring once. The starting material was PBMCs, obtained 66 days after intestinal transplant. The source is a human patient who received an intestinal transplant, so some T cells may come from the graft donor.

The genes are TRBV6-1 and TRBJ2-5; 11 bases are shared with TRBD2. Germline CDR1 and CDR2: MNHNS and SASEGT. Trimming cost V 3 bases and J 1 base; bases outside gene matches: 1. The CDR3 has 15 amino acids. CDR3 loop: CASSDLAGGQETQYF. The CDR3 coding sequence is TGTGCCAGCAGTGATCTAGCGGGAGGCCAAGAGACCCAGTACTTC.

The rearrangement joins TRBV14 to TRBJ1-2; no reliable D call. CDR1 and CDR2 (germline): SGHDN, FVKESK. This CDR3 region has 13 residues. Between the trimmed V and J ends, which lost 0 bases and 5 bases, there was a span of 7 bases. Written as DNA, the CDR3 is TGTGCCAGCAGCCAAGATCGAAGATATGGCTACACCTTC. Residues: CASSQDRRYGYTF. Complete variable domain (other parts from reference TRBV14 and TRBJ1-2): EAGVTQFPSHSVIEKGQTVTLRCDPISGHDNLYWYRRVMGKEIKFLLHFVKESKQDESGMPNNRFLAERTGGTYSTLKVQPAELEDSGVYFCASSQDRRYGYTFGSGTRLTVV.

The gene calls are TRBV2 and TRBJ2-1, with 10 bases that match TRBD2. Germline CDR1 is SNHLY and CDR2 is FYNNEI. V gave up 4 bases and J gave up 2 bases; unmatched junction bases: 14. The CDR3 sequence is 19 residues long. CDR3 sequence (DNA): TGTGCCAGCAGTGCACTAAGGAGCACTAGCGGGGTAACCTACAATGAGCAGTTCTTC. Encoded protein: CASSALRSTSGVTYNEQFF. The variable domain in full, completed from reference TRBV2 and TRBJ2-1, reads EPEVTQTPSHQVTQMGQEVILRCVPISNHLYFYWYRQILGQKVEFLVSFYNNEISEKSEIFDDQFSVERPDGSNFTLKIRSTKLEDSAMYFCASSALRSTSGVTYNEQFFGPGTRLTVL.

Written as DNA, the CDR3 is TGTGCCAGCAGCATAAGCCCAGCCGGGCCCACCGGGGAGCTGTTTTTT. It encodes CASSISPAGPTGELFF. V usage is TRBV11-2 and J usage is TRBJ2-2; D not certain. Trimming shortened V by 5 bases and J by 4 bases, and 17 bases separated the two germline ends. This CDR3 has 16 amino acids. Germline V gives CDR1 SGHAT, CDR2 FQNNGV. Based on the CDR3 plus reference TRBV11-2 and TRBJ2-2, the full variable domain is EAGVAQSPRYKIIEKRQSVAFWCNPISGHATLYWYQQILGQGPKLLIQFQNNGVVDDSQLPKDRFSAERLKGVDSTLKIQPAKLEDSAVYLCASSISPAGPTGELFFGEGSRLTVL.

This chain uses TRBV27 with TRBJ2-5, with a tentative D call TRBD1 (7 bases). The end of the DNA aligns better with TRBJ2-7, so the J call may be wrong. The CDR3 is made up of 15 amino acids. The germline CDR1 and CDR2 sequences are MNHEY and SMNVEV (reference sequence). CDR3 in DNA: TGTGCCAGCAGTTTAGCGGGACAGACGTTCTACGAGCAGTACTTC. It is translated as CASSLAGQTFYEQYF.

In nucleotides, the CDR3 is TGTGCCAGCAGCCCACACCTCTCTAGCGGCCAAGAGACCCAGTACTTC. It codes for CASSPHLSSGQETQYF. The chain links TRBV13 to TRBJ2-5; 7 bases match TRBD2. CDR3 length: 16 residues. V shed 5 bases and J 1 base; nucleotides not matched to a gene: 10. Germline values: CDR1 PRHDT, CDR2 FYEKMQ (reference sequence).

The chain recombines TRBV16 with TRBJ2-5, with 7 nucleotides matching TRBD1. V lost 4 bases and J lost 13; bases outside the gene matches: 15. The CDR3 extends over 14 amino acids. The germline CDR1 and CDR2 sequences are KGHSY and FQNENV. The CDR3 DNA reads TGTGCCAGCAGCCCCGGTCCGGACAGGATCCTCCCGTACTTC. Translation: CASSPGPDRILPYF.

The chain couples TRBV10-2 to TRBJ1-2; maybe TRBD1 (5 bases). Germline V CDR1 and CDR2: WSHSY, SAAADI. The CDR3 contains 15 residues. The V end was cut by 0 bases, the J end by 3 bases, with 11 bases between. The CDR3 reads CASSESARAHYGYTF. In DNA form, the CDR3 reads TGCGCCAGCAGTGAGTCAGCCAGGGCGCACTATGGCTACACCTTC.

The J gene is TRBJ1-1, the V gene TRBV7-7, with D tentatively TRBD1 (6 bases). CDR3 length: 13 residues. V lost 3 bases and J 1 base, leaving 6 bases between the germline ends. Germline V lookup: CDR1 SSHAT, CDR2 FNYEAQ (reference sequence). CDR3 sequence reads: CASSLDRNTEAFF. The CDR3 DNA reads as TGTGCCAGCAGCTTGGACAGGAACACTGAAGCTTTCTTT.

This chain links TRBV6-4 with TRBJ2-7; TRBD2 matches 7 bases. This CDR3 has 15 residues. V was clipped by 1 base and J by 1 base; unmatched bases: 4. Germline CDR1 MRHNA, CDR2 SNTAGT. The DNA for the CDR3 is TGTGCCAGCAGTGACTTTCCGGGGGGATCCTACGAGCAGTACTTC. Translating it yields CASSDFPGGSYEQYF.

This chain uses TRBV14 with TRBJ2-7; TRBD2 is a possible D gene (5 bases). Trimming took off 6 bases at V and 3 bases at J, with 12 bases between the two ends. CDR1 and CDR2 (germline): SGHDN, FVKESK. CDR3 length: 13 residues. CDR3 in amino acids: CASSREIHYEQYF. The CDR3 DNA reads TGTGCCAGCAGTAGGGAGATTCACTACGAGCAGTACTTC.

The chain is built from TRBV11-2 and TRBJ2-3; 14 positions match TRBD2. The trim removed 2 bases at V and 4 bases at J, leaving 11 bases unmatched. There are 19 residues in the CDR3. The germline V gene has CDR1 SGHAT and CDR2 FQNNGV. As DNA, the CDR3 is TGTGCCAGCAGCTTACCGACCGGGACTAGCGGGAGTATTGCAGATACGCAGTATTTT. It yields the protein CASSLPTGTSGSIADTQYF.

V gene TRBV6-1 combines with J gene TRBJ1-2; 7 bases fit TRBD1. The CDR3 has 12 residues. The V segment lost 6 bases and the J segment 6 bases; nucleotides outside the gene matches: 4. CDR1 is MNHNS and CDR2 is SASEGT in the germline V gene. The CDR3 reads CASSPDRNGYTF. DNA for the CDR3: TGTGCCAGCAGCCCGGACAGGAATGGCTACACCTTC.

This chain links TRBV27 with TRBJ1-2, with D perhaps matching TRBD1 (6 bases). CDR1 is MNHEY and CDR2 is SMNVEV in the germline V gene (reference sequence). V was cut by 2 bases and J by 0 bases, with 7 bases left in between. The CDR3 spans 14 residues. Written as DNA, the CDR3 is TGTGCCAGCAGTTTACAGGGGACTAACTATGGCTACACCTTC. Translation gives CASSLQGTNYGYTF.

The chain recombines TRBV11-2 with TRBJ1-2; D is undetermined. CDR3 size: 15 residues. Between the trimmed V and J ends, which lost 5 bases and 0 bases, there was a span of 13 bases. CDR1 SGHAT and CDR2 FQNNGV come from the germline V gene. The CDR3 DNA reads as TGTGCCAGCAGCCCTCCCCTCCCAACTAACTATGGCTACACCTTC. Protein sequence: CASSPPLPTNYGYTF.

V usage is TRBV6-1 and J usage is TRBJ1-1, with D possibly TRBD1 on 6 matching bases. The V and J ends lost 0 bases and 5 bases respectively, with 22 bases between them. The CDR3 is made up of 18 amino acids. Germline lookup yields CDR1 MNHNS and CDR2 SASEGT. Here the CDR3 reads CASSEAYWAGAFLTEAFF. CDR3 nucleotides: TGTGCCAGCAGTGAAGCGTATTGGGCAGGGGCCTTTTTGACTGAAGCTTTCTTT.

CDR3 bases: TGTGCCAGTACAGGGGTCGAGACCGGGGAGCTGTTTTTT. Encoded protein: CASTGVETGELFF. The chain employs TRBV19 and TRBJ2-2; tentative D call: TRBD1 (6 bases). V shed 7 bases and J shed 5 bases, with 11 bases lying between them. The CDR3 loop spans 13 amino acids. Germline CDR1 LNHDA, CDR2 SQIVND (reference sequence).

The genes are TRBV7-6 and TRBJ2-2; D is undetermined. There are 19 residues in the CDR3. Germline CDR1 reads SGHVS; CDR2 reads FNYEAQ. V was trimmed by 2 bases and J by 6 bases, leaving 25 bases between them. The CDR3 coding sequence is TGTGCCAGCAGCTTACGACCTCACACGGGCCTATTGACTGCCGGGGAGCTGTTTTTT. Translating gives CASSLRPHTGLLTAGELFF.

This clone was counted once. The CDR3 DNA reads TGTGCCAGCAGCTTGTACCCAGGGATGGACACCGGGGAGCTGTTTTTT. Its protein product is CASSLYPGMDTGELFF. This chain joins TRBV5-4 and TRBJ2-2; D might be TRBD1 (5 bases). The CDR3 is 16 residues long. CDR1 is SGHNT, CDR2 YYREEE, per germline (reference sequence). Trimming left V 1 base short and J 3 bases short, with 13 bases between.